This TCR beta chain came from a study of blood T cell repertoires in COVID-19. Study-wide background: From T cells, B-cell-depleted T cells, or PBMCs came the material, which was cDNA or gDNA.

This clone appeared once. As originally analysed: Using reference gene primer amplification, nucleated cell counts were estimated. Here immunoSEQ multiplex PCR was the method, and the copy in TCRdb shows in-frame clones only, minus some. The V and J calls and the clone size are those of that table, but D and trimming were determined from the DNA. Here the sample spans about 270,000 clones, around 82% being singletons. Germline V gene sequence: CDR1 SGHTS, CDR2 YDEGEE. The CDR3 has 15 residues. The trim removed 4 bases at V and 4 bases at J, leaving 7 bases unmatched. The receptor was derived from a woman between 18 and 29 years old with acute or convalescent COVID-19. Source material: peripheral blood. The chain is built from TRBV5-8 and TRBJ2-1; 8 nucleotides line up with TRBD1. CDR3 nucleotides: TGTGCCAGCAGCCGCGGACAGGGACCGTACAATGAGCAGTTCTTC. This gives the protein CASSRGQGPYNEQFF.